This T cell receptor (beta chain) was observed in a study of T cell changes during pregnancy in multiple sclerosis. Measured with immunoSEQ multiplex PCR; TCRdb has only the in-frame clones, and not every one. This table holds just over 90,000 clones, 91% found once. V was cut by 3 bases and J by 0 bases, with 9 bases left in between. From germline, CDR1 is MDHEN and CDR2 SYDVKM. CDR3 length equals 15 residues. The sequence derives from a female donor in good health, enrolled as a control in a pregnancy study. J is TRBJ2-4 and V is TRBV28; D is uncertain. The input for sequencing was peripheral blood, taken after pregnancy. The CDR3: CASSFELLAKNIQYF. DNA for the CDR3: TGTGCCAGCAGTTTTGAGCTGCTAGCCAAAAACATTCAGTACTTC.